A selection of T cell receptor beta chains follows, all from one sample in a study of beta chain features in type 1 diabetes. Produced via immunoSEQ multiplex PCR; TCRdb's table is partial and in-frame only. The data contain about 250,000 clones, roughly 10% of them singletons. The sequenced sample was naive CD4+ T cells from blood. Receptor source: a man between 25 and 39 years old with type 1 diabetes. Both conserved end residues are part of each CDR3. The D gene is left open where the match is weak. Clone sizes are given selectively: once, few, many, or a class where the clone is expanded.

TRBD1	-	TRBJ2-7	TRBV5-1	TGCGCCAGCAGCCGTGGACAGGGGGGCTCCTACGAGCAGTACTTC	CASSRGQGGSYEQYF
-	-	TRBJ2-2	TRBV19	TGTGCCACCCGGCAGGGGCACGGGGAGCTGTTTTTT	CATRQGHGELFF
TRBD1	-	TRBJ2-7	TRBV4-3	TGCGCCAGCAGCCAACTTCCGGGACAGCTCTACGAGCAGTACTTC	CASSQLPGQLYEQYF
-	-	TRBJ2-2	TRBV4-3	TGCGCCAGCAGCCAAGAGGGGGGAGCCGGGGAGCTGTTTTTT	CASSQEGGAGELFF
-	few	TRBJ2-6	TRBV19	TGTGCCAGTGGCCGACGCGGGAACTCTGGGGCCAACGTCCTGACTTTC	CASGRRGNSGANVLTF
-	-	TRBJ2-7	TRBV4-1	TGCGCCAGCAGCCATCCCACAGAAGGTCGCGAGCAGTACTTC	CASSHPTEGREQYF
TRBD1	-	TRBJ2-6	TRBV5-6	TGTGCCAGCAGCATCCGACAGGGAAAGGCGGGGGCCAACGTCCTGACTTTC	CASSIRQGKAGANVLTF
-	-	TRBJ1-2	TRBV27	TGTGCCAGCAGAAAGCCGGGACACAACTATGGCTACACCTTC	CASRKPGHNYGYTF
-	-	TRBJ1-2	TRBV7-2	TGTGCCAGCAGGGGTTATGACCGACGTCCGGGTGGCTACACCTTC	CASRGYDRRPGGYTF
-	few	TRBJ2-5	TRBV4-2	TGTGCCAGCAGCCAATACTCAGGGCTCGAAGAGACCCAGTACTTC	CASSQYSGLEETQYF
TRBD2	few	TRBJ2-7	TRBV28	TGTGCCAGCAGGACTAGCGGGGGGGCGTTTCTAGGCTACGAGCAGTACTTC	CASRTSGGAFLGYEQYF
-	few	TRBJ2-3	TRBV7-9	TGTGCCAGCAGAGCAAAAGGGGCCCCAGATACGCAGTATTTT	CASRAKGAPDTQYF
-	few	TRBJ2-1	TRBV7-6	TGTGCCAGCAGCTTAGCGCCTATGGAAGGAGGCGAGCAGTTCTTC	CASSLAPMEGGEQFF
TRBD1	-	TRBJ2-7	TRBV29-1	TGCAGCGTCTTAAGGACAGGGGGCTCCTACGAGCAGTACTTC	CSVLRTGGSYEQYF
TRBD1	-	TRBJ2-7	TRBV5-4	TGTGCCAGCAGCCCGGGACAGTTCCACTACGAGCAGTACTTC	CASSPGQFHYEQYF
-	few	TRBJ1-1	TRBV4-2	TGTGCCAGCAGCCAAGAAATTGTCACTATGAACACTGAAGCTTTCTTT	CASSQEIVTMNTEAFF
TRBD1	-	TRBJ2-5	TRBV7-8	TGTGCCAGCAGCGCGTTAACAGGGGTTGAGACCCAGTACTTC	CASSALTGVETQYF
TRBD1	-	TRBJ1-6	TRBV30	TGTGCCTGGAGTACCACAGGGGACCTCTCCTATAATTCACCCCTCCACTTT	CAWSTTGDLSYNSPLHF
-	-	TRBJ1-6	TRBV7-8	TGTGCCAGCACCAAAGAACCTCGGGGGTACTATAATTCACCCCTCCACTTT	CASTKEPRGYYNSPLHF
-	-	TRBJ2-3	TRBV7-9	TGTGCCAGCAGCACCCGGGACTCCGGCGGAGATACGCAGTATTTT	CASSTRDSGGDTQYF
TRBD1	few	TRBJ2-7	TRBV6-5	TGTGCCAGCAGCCTGACAGGGGGGAACGAGCAGTACTTC	CASSLTGGNEQYF
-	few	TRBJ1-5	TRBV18	TGTGCCAGCTCATACTCCCCCGGCAATCAGCCCCAGCATTTT	CASSYSPGNQPQHF
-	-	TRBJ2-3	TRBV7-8	TGTGCCAGCAGCTTAGTGGCAGGCACAGATACGCAGTATTTT	CASSLVAGTDTQYF
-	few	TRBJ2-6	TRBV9	TGTGCCAGCAGCGTAGCTCCTGGGGCCAACGTCCTGACTTTC	CASSVAPGANVLTF
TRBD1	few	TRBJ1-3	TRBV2	TGTGCCAGCAGGCCCGGGACAGGGAAAGTCACCATATATTTT	CASRPGTGKVTIYF
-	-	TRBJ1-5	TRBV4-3	TGCGCCAGCAGCCAAGATCTGAGACAGAGAGGTCAGCCCCAGCATTTT	CASSQDLRQRGQPQHF
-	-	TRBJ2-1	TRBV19	TGTGCCAGTAGTATAGGTAGAGGGGGCAATGAGCAGTTCTTC	CASSIGRGGNEQFF
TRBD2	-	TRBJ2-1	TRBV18	TGTGCCAGCACTTCTTTAGCGGGGGGGAACGATGAGCAGTTCTTC	CASTSLAGGNDEQFF
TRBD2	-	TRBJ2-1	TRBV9	TGTGCCAGCAGCGCGACCCTTACTAGCGGGGGTAATGAGCAGTTCTTC	CASSATLTSGGNEQFF
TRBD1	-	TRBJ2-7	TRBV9	TGTGCCAGCAGGGAAGCCGGGACAGATTCCTACGAGCAGTACTTC	CASREAGTDSYEQYF
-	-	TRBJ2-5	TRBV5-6	TGTGCCAGCAGCTTGAGGCTAGCCCTATACCAAGAGACCCAGTACTTC	CASSLRLALYQETQYF
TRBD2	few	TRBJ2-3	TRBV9	TGTGCCAGCAGCGTAGAAGCGGGGGGTACGGATACGCAGTATTTT	CASSVEAGGTDTQYF